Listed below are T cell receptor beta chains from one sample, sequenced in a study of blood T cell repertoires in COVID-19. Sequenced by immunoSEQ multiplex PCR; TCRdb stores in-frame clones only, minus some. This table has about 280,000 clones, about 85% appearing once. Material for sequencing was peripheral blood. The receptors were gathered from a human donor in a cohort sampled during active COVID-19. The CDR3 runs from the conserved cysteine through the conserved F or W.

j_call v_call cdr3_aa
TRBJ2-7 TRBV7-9 CASSLDGLRVSEQYF
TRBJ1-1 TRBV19 CASSRQGGNTEAFF
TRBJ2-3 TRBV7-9 CASSPTSGSGADTQYF
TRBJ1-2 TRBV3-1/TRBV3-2 CASSLQGLGYTF
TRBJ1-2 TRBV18 CASSPGTYYGYTF
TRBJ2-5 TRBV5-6 CASSLPGRETQYF
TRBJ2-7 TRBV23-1 CASSHGVAGIYEQYF
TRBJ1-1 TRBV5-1 CASSTELQGNTEAFF
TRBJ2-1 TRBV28 CATTSTLQNEQFF
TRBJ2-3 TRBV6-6 CASSFASGSTDTQYF
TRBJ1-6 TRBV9 CASREGTVNSPLHF
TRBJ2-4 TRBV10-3 CAISGGGFAKNIQYF
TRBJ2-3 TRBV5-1 CASSRDLPPDTQYF
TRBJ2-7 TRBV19 CASSISQGDEQYF
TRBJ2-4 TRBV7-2 CASRERGGTKNIQYF
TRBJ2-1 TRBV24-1 CATSGGRGSGNEQFF
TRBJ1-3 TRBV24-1 CANISDSGNTIYF
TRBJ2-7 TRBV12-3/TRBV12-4 CASSLSGSYEQYF
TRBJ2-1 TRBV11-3 CASSSGQGAYEQFF
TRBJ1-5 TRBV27 CASSPTELSNQPQHF
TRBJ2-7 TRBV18 CASSPSRGSYEQYF
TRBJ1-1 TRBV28 CASSYSGRRNTEAFF
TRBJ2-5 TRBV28 CASSSTGILQETQYF
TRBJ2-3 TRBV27 CASSYRGPTDTQYF
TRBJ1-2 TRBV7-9 CASSLAQGSDGYTF
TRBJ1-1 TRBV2 CASSDVFRVIRGNTEAFF
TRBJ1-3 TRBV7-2 CASSFALFSGNTIYF
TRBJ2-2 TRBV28 CASRMGGLGELFF
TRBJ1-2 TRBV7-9 CASSRVKAYGYTF
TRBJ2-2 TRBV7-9 CASSPDHSTGELFF
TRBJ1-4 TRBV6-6 CASIQGGVSEKLFF
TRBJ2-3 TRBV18 CASSPPGLTGTDTQYF
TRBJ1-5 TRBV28 CASNPGGVRGPQHF
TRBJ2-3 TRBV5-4 CASSRRLAGADTQYF
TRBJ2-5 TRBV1 CTSSQGLRLAAKETQYF
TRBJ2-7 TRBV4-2 CASSLRDRAYEQYF
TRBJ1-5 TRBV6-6 CASNSHWSNQPQHF
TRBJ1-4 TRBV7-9 CASSLAQVDEKLFF
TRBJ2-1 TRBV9 CASSVGWTVLNEQFF
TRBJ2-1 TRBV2 CASSEAELAADNEQFF
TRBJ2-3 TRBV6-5 CAVTSGSSDTQYF
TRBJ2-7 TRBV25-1 CASRQGPYEQYF
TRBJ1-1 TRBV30 CAWSVGARTEAFF
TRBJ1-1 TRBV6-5 CASKPGHVTEAFF